These 10 T cell receptor beta chains were sequenced from one sample in a study of CD8 T cells in ankylosing spondylitis. Overall study results and limits: Made up of roughly 8 highly homologous variants, a TCR beta motif appeared characteristic of ankylosing spondylitis blood.

These receptors lack a known antigen. MiXCR was run by TCRdb on the 5' RACE reads, yielding one entry per CDR3 protein. This sample yields about 460,000 distinct CDR3 sequences, of which 5.3% are seen a single time; under 4.5% belongs to the top ten. Sequenced: blood, either unsorted or a sorted T cell fraction (not recorded which). The source of these receptors is a male donor with ankylosing spondylitis.

This clonotype was seen repeatedly, ten times or more. CDR3 DNA sequence: TGTGCCAGCAGAAAGATCGTTGGGACAGGGGCCTACGAGCAGTACTTC. It specifies CASRKIVGTGAYEQYF. V and J are TRBV12-3 or TRBV12-4 and TRBJ2-7; 10 bases are a match to TRBD1. The CDR3 consists of 16 residues. Losses at the gene ends were 6 bases for V and 2 bases for J; bases not matched to a gene: 10.

The V gene is TRBV5-1, the J gene TRBJ2-1; tentatively, D is TRBD2 (5 bases). Trimming shortened V by 0 bases and J by 6 bases, and 19 bases separated the two germline ends. This CDR3 is 17 amino acids long. Germline V CDR1 and CDR2: SGHRS, YFSETQ. The CDR3 spells CASSLEGAGWSGNEQFF. DNA for the CDR3: TGCGCCAGCAGCTTGGAGGGTGCGGGTTGGTCCGGCAATGAGCAGTTCTTC.

This clonotype was counted ten times or more. This chain joins TRBV29-1 and TRBJ2-5; 15 positions agree with TRBD2. Germline V lookup: CDR1 SQVTM, CDR2 ANQGSEA. The CDR3 totals 14 residues. V was clipped by 4 bases and J by 5 bases; unmatched bases: 2. CDR3 nucleotides: TGCAGCGTTGGGACTAGCGGGAGGGGTGAGACCCAGTACTTC. Translating it yields CSVGTSGRGETQYF.

This clonotype was picked up many times. In DNA form, the CDR3 reads TGCAGCGTTTCGGACTCCTCCTACGAGCAGTACTTC. Residues: CSVSDSSYEQYF. The chain combines TRBV29-1 with TRBJ2-7, with D possibly matching TRBD2 (5 bases). The CDR3 is 12 amino acids. Germline assignment: CDR1 SQVTM and CDR2 ANQGSEA. Trimming stripped 5 bases from V and 0 bases from J, with 8 bases between.

The gene calls are TRBV7-9 and TRBJ2-3; D remains ambiguous. CDR1 is SEHNR, CDR2 FQNEAQ, per germline (reference sequence). There are 14 residues in the CDR3. V shed 3 bases and J shed 3 bases, with 10 bases lying between them. The CDR3 sequence: CASSFSVGTDTQYF. The CDR3 DNA reads TGTGCCAGCAGCTTTTCCGTCGGGACAGATACGCAGTATTTT.

This clonotype was seen only a few times. The chain carries TRBV6-1 and TRBJ2-1; TRBD2 agrees at 7 bases. CDR1 MNHNS and CDR2 SASEGT come from the germline V gene. J gave up 2 bases and V 5 bases, and 9 bases lay outside the gene matches. There are 16 residues in the CDR3. The CDR3 loop is CASSTRLASAYNEQFF. In DNA, the CDR3 is TGTGCCAGCAGTACCAGACTAGCCTCTGCCTACAATGAGCAGTTCTTC.

This clonotype was recorded at least ten times. The CDR3 bases are TGCGCCAGCAGCCAGTCTATACAGGTGCCAACTAATGAAAAACTGTTTTTT. Its translation is CASSQSIQVPTNEKLFF. This sequence joins TRBV4-3 and TRBJ1-4; D might be TRBD1 (5 bases). Germline CDR1 and CDR2: LGHNA and YSLEER. V lost 3 bases and J lost 0, with 14 bases in between. The CDR3 loop spans 17 amino acids.

This clonotype was picked up many times. The chain recombines TRBV7-9 with TRBJ1-1; no clear D gene. This CDR3 contains 13 residues. V lost 1 base, J lost 6 bases, and 9 bases lay in between. Germline assignment: CDR1 SEHNR and CDR2 FQNEAQ (reference sequence). In DNA, the CDR3 is TGTGCCAGCAGCTTAGGACTGAGGTCTGAAGCTTTCTTT. Translating it yields CASSLGLRSEAFF.

This rearrangement joins TRBV7-8 to TRBJ2-5, with TRBD1 as a possible D gene (5 bases). In germline, CDR1 is SGHVS, CDR2 FQNEAQ. Trimming cost V 5 bases and J 2 bases, with 15 bases left between them. The CDR3 is made up of 15 amino acids. For the CDR3, the DNA is TGTGCCAGCAGCAGCTACAGACAGTTGCAAGAGACCCAGTACTTC. Residues: CASSSYRQLQETQYF.

This clonotype was recorded at least ten times. The rearrangement joins TRBV5-1 to TRBJ1-1; D remains ambiguous. Germline V gene sequence: CDR1 SGHRS, CDR2 YFSETQ. The CDR3 runs to 14 residues. V was trimmed by 5 bases and J by 0 bases, leaving 11 bases between them. CDR3 protein: CASREASVNTEAFF. As DNA, the CDR3 is TGCGCCAGCAGAGAAGCCAGTGTGAACACTGAAGCTTTCTTT.